These 6 T cell receptor beta chains were sequenced from one sample in a study of blood T cell repertoires in COVID-19. Produced via immunoSEQ multiplex PCR; TCRdb's table is partial and in-frame only. This sample carries 250,000 to 300,000 clones, about nine tenths of them seen once, and the ten largest clones take about 2.1%. The specimen was PBMCs or T cells enriched from blood (not recorded which). Receptors originate from a woman in her forties with acute COVID-19.

The gene calls are TRBV18 and TRBJ1-4; 8 bases align to TRBD1. The CDR3 loop spans 15 amino acids. Germline trimming cut 4 bases from V and 2 bases from J; bases unmatched to any gene: 3. CDR1 is KGHSH, CDR2 LQKENI, per germline. The CDR3 reads CASSRRQGTNEKLFF. The CDR3 DNA is TGTGCCAGCTCACGCAGACAGGGGACTAATGAAAAACTGTTTTTT.

The chain uses TRBV5-1 and TRBJ2-1, with D perhaps TRBD2 (6 bases). The CDR3 runs 14 residues. The germline V gene encodes CDR1 SGHRS and CDR2 YFSETQ. V lost 4 bases and J 4 bases, leaving 12 bases between the germline ends. The CDR3 DNA is TGCGCCAGCAGCCATCTAGCGAGGTACAATGAGCAGTTCTTC. This translates into CASSHLARYNEQFF.

The chain carries TRBV24-1 and TRBJ2-7, with D tentatively TRBD1 (7 bases). Germline values: CDR1 KGHDR, CDR2 SFDVKD. With 1 base removed from V and 6 bases from J, the gap between germline ends came to 15 bases. This CDR3 has 15 residues. CDR3 sequence: CATSDFLGGGGEQYF. In nucleotides, the CDR3 is TGTGCCACCAGTGATTTCCTAGGAGGGGGCGGCGAGCAGTACTTC.

The rearrangement links TRBV6-1 to TRBJ1-2, with D perhaps TRBD1 (5 bases). Germline V gene lookup returns CDR1 MNHNS and CDR2 SASEGT. This CDR3 has 13 residues. V was clipped by 7 bases and J by 6 bases, with 15 bases between them. The CDR3 protein is CASNGGRVDGYTF. As DNA, the CDR3 is TGTGCCAGCAATGGGGGGAGGGTAGATGGCTACACCTTC.

V gene TRBV24-1 combines with J gene TRBJ1-4; the match to TRBD1 covers 7 bases. This CDR3 has 15 residues. V lost 1 base to trimming and J lost 8 bases; unmatched junction nucleotides: 6. CDR1 and CDR2 (germline): KGHDR, SFDVKD. The CDR3 sequence: CATSDFEGAGEKLFF. DNA of the CDR3: TGTGCCACCAGTGATTTCGAGGGGGCTGGGGAAAAACTGTTTTTT.

J is TRBJ2-3 and V is TRBV7-2, with D perhaps TRBD2 (6 bases). Trimming cost V 3 bases and J 3 bases, with 13 bases left between them. Germline loops: CDR1 SGHTA, CDR2 FQGNSA. The CDR3 runs 15 residues. Here the CDR3 reads CASSFQVGRTDTQYF. In DNA, the CDR3 is TGTGCCAGCAGCTTTCAGGTCGGGAGAACAGATACGCAGTATTTT.